This T cell receptor (beta chain) was captured in a study of OX40 agonist ivuxolimab in advanced cancers. For the study at large: With ivuxolimab, an agonistic anti-OX40 (CD134) antibody, patients were treated.

Broader study findings: CD8+ T cells averaged more expanded clones than CD4+. Expanded peripheral T-cell antigen specificity went undetermined. The CD4+ and CD8+ T cells in the blood had expanded clonally by week 6 at 0.1 to 3.0 mg/kg.

Sequenced by immunoSEQ multiplex PCR; TCRdb stores in-frame clones only, minus some. In the table there are some 100,000 clones, less than 95% of which are singletons. Comment on this clone: The antigen remains unidentified.

From germline, CDR1 is MNHEY and CDR2 SMNVEV (reference sequence). CDR3 size: 17 residues. V lost 2 bases and J lost 8, with 24 bases in between. The material sequenced was CD4+ or CD8+ T cells sorted from blood, taken in a trial of the OX40 agonist ivuxolimab. This TCR derives from an adult with an advanced solid tumor such as melanoma, head and neck, liver or kidney cancer. V and J are TRBV27 and TRBJ1-2, with a weak D call TRBD1 (5 bases). CDR3 region: CASSLNYLARDNSGYTF. The CDR3 region has the DNA TGTGCCAGCAGTTTAAACTATTTGGCCAGGGATAATTCGGGCTACACCTTC.